This TCR beta chain was sequenced during a study of spatial heterogeneity in lung cancer. The sample holds many counts of this clonotype. Its specificity is not known. Study results and limitations: Blood contained ubiquitous expanded tumor TCRs more at resection than at follow-up.

Germline CDR1 is SEHNR and CDR2 is FQNEAQ (reference sequence). This CDR3 has 15 residues. V lost 5 bases and J lost 0; bases outside the gene matches: 3. Time point denoted: sample taken at primary tumor resection. Unsorted samples of tumor, nontumor lung or frozen PBMC had their whole RNA sequenced. Each molecule of TCR cDNA was tagged with one unique molecular identifier. TCRdb itself ran the 5' RACE reads through MiXCR, one entry per CDR3 protein. The sample lists around 50,000 distinct CDR3 sequences; around 7.6% were seen once. This specimen consisted of PBMCs, obtained at surgery. This sequence joins TRBV7-9 and TRBJ1-4, with 7 bases that match TRBD1. The sequence was collected from a female donor with early-stage non-small cell lung cancer. Here the CDR3 reads CASSPGQTTNEKLFF. DNA for the CDR3: TGTGCCAGCAGCCCGGGACAGACAACTAATGAAAAACTGTTTTTT.